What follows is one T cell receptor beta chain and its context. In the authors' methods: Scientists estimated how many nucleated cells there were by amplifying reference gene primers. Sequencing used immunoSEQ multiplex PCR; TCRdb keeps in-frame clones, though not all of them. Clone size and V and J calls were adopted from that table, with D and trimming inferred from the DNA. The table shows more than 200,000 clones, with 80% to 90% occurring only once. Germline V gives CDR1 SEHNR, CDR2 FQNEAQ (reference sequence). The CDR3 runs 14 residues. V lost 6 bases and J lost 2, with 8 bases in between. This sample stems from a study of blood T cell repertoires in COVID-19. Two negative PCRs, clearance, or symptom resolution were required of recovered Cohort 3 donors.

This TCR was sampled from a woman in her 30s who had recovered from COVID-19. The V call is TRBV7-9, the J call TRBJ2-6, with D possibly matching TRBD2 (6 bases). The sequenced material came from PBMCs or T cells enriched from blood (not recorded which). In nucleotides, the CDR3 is TGTGCCAGCAGTATAGCGGCTGGGGCCAACGTCCTGACTTTC. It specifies CASSIAAGANVLTF.